This T cell receptor (beta chain) emerged from a study of shared clonotypes between healthy human individuals. As for the study in general: Donor ages ranged 18 to 49 years: a couple of women, a few men. Study-wide results and caveats: Donors were few, which limited the genetic and exposure-history diversity represented.

The trim removed 0 bases at V and 6 bases at J, leaving 6 bases unmatched. Germline lookup yields CDR1 SGHDT and CDR2 YYEEEE. The CDR3 sequence is 15 residues long. Note on this clone: The target antigen is unknown.

Profiling relied on immunoSEQ multiplex PCR, and the TCRdb table lists in-frame clones only, not all of them. The table has about 490,000 clones, 79% seen once. Genomic DNA came from 90 million or so PBMCs in unsorted samples. This receptor was taken from a woman aged 35 to 49 in good health. Some clones in this sample may be carry-over from other donors' samples. What was sequenced was PBMCs. The V gene is TRBV5-6, the J gene TRBJ2-1; 7 nucleotides agree with TRBD2. The CDR3 nucleotides are TGTGCCAGCAGCTTGGCGGCTACGGGGGGCAATGAGCAGTTCTTC. Encoded protein: CASSLAATGGNEQFF.